This note documents a single T cell receptor beta chain sequence. TCRdb's table, derived via immunoSEQ multiplex PCR, lists solely in-frame clones and lacks some. The sample has 95,000 or so clones; roughly 96% are singletons. This specimen comes from a study of technical replicates of blood from a handful of donors. This clonotype was obtained from a human donor in good health. Sequencing was carried out using T cells isolated from PBMCs.

The CDR3 DNA reads as TGTGCCAGCAGGCGGGAGGACACCGGGGAGCTGTTTTTT. Its translation is CASRREDTGELFF. V is TRBV4-2 and J is TRBJ2-2; 8 positions match TRBD2. The CDR3 has 13 residues. Unmatched junction bases numbered 0, after V lost 6 bases and J lost 3 bases. Per the germline V gene, CDR1 is LGHNA and CDR2 is YNFKEQ.